This T cell receptor (beta chain) derives from a study of cytomegalovirus exposure and HLA in healthy donors. CDR1 MNHEY and CDR2 SVGAGI come from the germline V gene. Trimming removed 8 bases from V and 5 bases from J, with 18 bases in between. The CDR3 contains 14 residues. Concerning this clone itself: Its specificity is not known.

Study-level findings and limits: For most TCR sequences rarity was the rule, although some public TCRs occurred in many donors. The authors later linked a missense DCLRE1C variant to TCR beta V- and J-gene trimming.

The PCR contained 60 Vbeta and 13 Jbeta primers. Profiling relied on immunoSEQ multiplex PCR, and the TCRdb table lists in-frame clones only, not all of them. The repertoire includes around 160,000 clones, around four fifths of them detected once, and 9.7% sits in the top ten. The TCR was taken from a man younger than 35 in good health and CMV-seropositive. The chain carries TRBV6-5 and TRBJ2-5, with TRBD2 as a possible D gene (7 bases). Sample: PBMCs. CDR3 sequence: CASAEGGGGETQYF. The CDR3 region has the DNA TGTGCCAGCGCTGAGGGGGGGGGCGGGGAGACCCAGTACTTC.